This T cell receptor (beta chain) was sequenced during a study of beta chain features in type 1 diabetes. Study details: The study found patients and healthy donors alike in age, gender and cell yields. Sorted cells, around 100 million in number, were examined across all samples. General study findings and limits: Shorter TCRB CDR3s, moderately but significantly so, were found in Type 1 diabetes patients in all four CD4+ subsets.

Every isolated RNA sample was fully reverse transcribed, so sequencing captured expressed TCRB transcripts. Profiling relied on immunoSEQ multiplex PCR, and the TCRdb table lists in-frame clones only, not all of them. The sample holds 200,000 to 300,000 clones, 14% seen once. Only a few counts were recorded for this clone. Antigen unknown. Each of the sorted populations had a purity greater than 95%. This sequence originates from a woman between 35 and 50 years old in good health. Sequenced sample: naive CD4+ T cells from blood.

The CDR3 is CASSLAGVPYGYTF. CDR3 in DNA: TGCGCCAGCAGCTTGGCAGGGGTCCCCTATGGCTACACCTTC. The V and J genes are TRBV5-1 and TRBJ1-2, with D possibly TRBD1 on 6 matching bases. CDR3 length: 14 amino acids. V dropped 0 bases and J dropped 4 bases, with 10 bases sitting between them. Looked up from germline, CDR1 is SGHRS and CDR2 is YFSETQ.